These 5 T cell receptor beta chains came from one sample sequenced in a study of blood T cell repertoires in COVID-19. TCRdb keeps only in-frame clones here, not all; method: immunoSEQ multiplex PCR. Of under 250,000 clones in the sample, 80% to 90% were seen once. Sequencing was performed on peripheral blood. The receptors stem from a middle-aged man with COVID-19, enrolled during active disease.

This rearrangement joins TRBV18 to TRBJ2-1; perhaps TRBD2 as D (5 bases). The V end lost 0 bases, the J end lost 4 bases, and 13 bases lay between the germline ends. The CDR3 runs to 16 residues. Germline CDR1 reads KGHSH; CDR2 reads LQKENI. CDR3 sequence (DNA): TGTGCCAGCTCACCACCGAGAGGTTCGGGGTACAATGAGCAGTTCTTC. It specifies CASSPPRGSGYNEQFF.

J is TRBJ2-1 and V is TRBV6-6, with 10 bases fitting TRBD2. CDR1 and CDR2 (germline): MNHNY, SVGAGI (reference sequence). The J segment lost 8 bases and the V segment lost 0 bases, leaving 7 bases of the junction unmatched. There are 16 residues in the CDR3. CDR3: CASSYSLAGSGHEQFF. DNA of the CDR3: TGTGCCAGCAGTTACTCACTAGCGGGAAGCGGTCATGAGCAGTTCTTC.

DNA for the CDR3: TGCGCCAGCAGCTTGGGAGCGGGGATGGGGCAAGAGACCCAGTACTTC. It yields the protein CASSLGAGMGQETQYF. The chain is built from TRBV5-1 and TRBJ2-5; 7 nucleotides agree with TRBD2. The CDR3 length is 16 residues. J gave up 2 bases and V 0 bases, and 7 bases lay outside the gene matches. The V gene's germline CDR1 is SGHRS and CDR2 YFSETQ.

This clone was picked up one time. The chain is built from TRBV21-1 and TRBJ2-7; TRBD1 was called by the table and not checked on the DNA. TRBV21-1 is marked as a pseudogene. The CDR3 extends over 17 amino acids. The CDR3: CASSSPGTALEGPEQYF. In nucleotides, the CDR3 is TGTGCCAGCAGCAGCCCAGGGACAGCCCTCGAGGGCCCCGAGCAGTACTTC.

The gene calls are TRBV5-1 and TRBJ1-4; 9 bases fit TRBD1. V dropped 4 bases and J dropped 8; count of bases not matched to a gene: 15. This CDR3 has 17 amino acids. Germline V lookup: CDR1 SGHRS, CDR2 YFSETQ. The CDR3 DNA follows: TGCGCCAGCAGCAGGTCCTCTTACAGGGGGCTTAACGAAAAACTGTTTTTT. It is translated as CASSRSSYRGLNEKLFF.